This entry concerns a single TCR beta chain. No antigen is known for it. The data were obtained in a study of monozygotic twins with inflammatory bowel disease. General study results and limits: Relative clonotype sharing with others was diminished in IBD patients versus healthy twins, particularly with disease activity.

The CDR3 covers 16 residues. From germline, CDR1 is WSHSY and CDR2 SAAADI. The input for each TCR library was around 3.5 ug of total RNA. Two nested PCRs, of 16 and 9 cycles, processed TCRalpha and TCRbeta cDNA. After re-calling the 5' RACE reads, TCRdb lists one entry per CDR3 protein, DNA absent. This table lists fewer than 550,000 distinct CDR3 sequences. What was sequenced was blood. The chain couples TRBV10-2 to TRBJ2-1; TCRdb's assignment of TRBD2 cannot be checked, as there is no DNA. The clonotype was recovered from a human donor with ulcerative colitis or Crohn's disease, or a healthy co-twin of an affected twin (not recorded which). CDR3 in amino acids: CASSETSGALYNEQFF.